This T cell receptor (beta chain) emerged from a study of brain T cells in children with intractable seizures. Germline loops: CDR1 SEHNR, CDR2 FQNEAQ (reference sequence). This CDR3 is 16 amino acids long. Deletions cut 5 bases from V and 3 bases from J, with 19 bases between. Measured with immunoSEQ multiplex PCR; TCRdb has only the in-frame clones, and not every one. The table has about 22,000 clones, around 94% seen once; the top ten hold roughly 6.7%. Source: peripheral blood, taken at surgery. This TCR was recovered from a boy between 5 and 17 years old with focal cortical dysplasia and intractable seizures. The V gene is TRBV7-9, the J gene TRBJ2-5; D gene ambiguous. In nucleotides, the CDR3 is TGTGCCAGCAGCGACTCCCCTGGCCATGTGGAAGAGACCCAGTACTTC. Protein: CASSDSPGHVEETQYF.